A selection of T cell receptor beta chains follows, all from one sample in a study of PD-1 blockade in mismatch repair-deficient tumors. These receptors are not linked to any known antigen. The method was immunoSEQ multiplex PCR; TCRdb's version includes in-frame clones alone and lacks a portion of them. The profile shows some 16,000 clones, approximately 80% of them singletons. Specimen: cells cultured in vitro, collected from a patient treated with pembrolizumab. Receptors were obtained from an adult with mismatch repair-deficient cancer. CDR3s include the opening cysteine and the closing phenylalanine or tryptophan. D genes are given only for firm matches. A clone size is listed for some rows: how often the clone was seen (once, few, many), or a class if it is expanded.

abundance	v_gene	j_gene	d_gene	CDR3nt	CDR3aa
-	TRBV19	TRBJ2-1	TRBD2	TGTGCCAGTAGTATGTTCGCGGGAGGGTCCTACAATGAGCAGTTCTTC	CASSMFAGGSYNEQFF
-	TRBV4-2	TRBJ2-5	TRBD1	TGTGCCAGCAGCCAGATGAAACAAACAGGGGACCAAGAGACCCAGTACTTC	CASSQMKQTGDQETQYF
-	TRBV7-9	TRBJ2-1	-	TGTGCCAGCAGCTCTAGCGTAAGGAGCTCCTACAATGAGCAGTTCTTC	CASSSSVRSSYNEQFF
-	TRBV5-1	TRBJ1-4	-	TGCGCCAGCAGCCTCGAGGGGGGCCTCGCCGAAAAACTGTTTTTT	CASSLEGGLAEKLFF
-	TRBV29-1	TRBJ1-4	-	TGCAGCGTTGTACCGGACAGCCTTAATGAAAAACTGTTTTTT	CSVVPDSLNEKLFF
-	TRBV7-7	TRBJ2-6	-	TGTGCCAGCAGCAGGAAGCCGCCACAAAGTCGGGCCAACGTCCTGACTTTC	CASSRKPPQSRANVLTF
-	TRBV5-4	TRBJ2-1	TRBD1	TGTGCCAGCAGCTTGGCCGACAGGGCAAGTTACAATGAGCAGTTCTTC	CASSLADRASYNEQFF
once	TRBV2	TRBJ1-5	-	TGTGCCAGCAGTGAAATCAGGGCCGGCAATCAGCCCCAGCATTTT	CASSEIRAGNQPQHF
-	TRBV9	TRBJ2-7	-	TGTGCCAGCAGCGTAGGGGCTTCAGGGACCTACGAGCAGTACTTC	CASSVGASGTYEQYF
-	TRBV9	TRBJ2-3	-	TGTGCCAGCAGCGTTAGCGGGACAGGTACAGATACGCAGTATTTT	CASSVSGTGTDTQYF
-	TRBV27	TRBJ2-1	-	TGTGCCAGCAGGACGGGGGCTGATGGCTCCTACAATGAGCAGTTCTTC	CASRTGADGSYNEQFF
-	TRBV25-1	TRBJ1-5	TRBD1	TGTGCCAGCAGTGACGGGGGACAGGCTTTGGGCCCCCAGCATTTT	CASSDGGQALGPQHF
once	TRBV5-6	TRBJ1-1	TRBD1	TGTGCCAGCAGCGACCAGGGGACAGGGAACACTGAAGCTTTCTTT	CASSDQGTGNTEAFF
few	TRBV14	TRBJ2-1	-	TGTGCCAGCAGCTCGAACCGGGACGCCCCCAGCAATGAGCAGTTCTTC	CASSSNRDAPSNEQFF
-	TRBV9	TRBJ2-1	TRBD2	TGTGCCAGCAGCGTAATGCTTTCGGGACTAGCGGACAATGAGCAGTTCTTC	CASSVMLSGLADNEQFF
-	TRBV18	TRBJ1-5	-	TGTGCCAGCTCACCACAGGGGGTAGATAGCAATCAGCCCCAGCATTTT	CASSPQGVDSNQPQHF
-	TRBV6-5	TRBJ1-2	-	TGTGCCAGCAGTTCTGCCGGTATCAGGTCCAACTATGGCTACACCTTC	CASSSAGIRSNYGYTF
-	TRBV11-2	TRBJ1-2	-	TGTGCCAGCAGCCCGGCCACTAACTATGGCTACACCTTC	CASSPATNYGYTF
-	TRBV28	TRBJ1-2	-	TGTGCCAGCAGAATACCCGTGGCGGGCTATGGCTACACCTTC	CASRIPVAGYGYTF
-	TRBV7-3	TRBJ2-2	TRBD1	TGTGCCAGCAGCTTTACAGGGGATGCCGGGGAGCTGTTTTTT	CASSFTGDAGELFF